This record covers a single TCR beta chain. This CDR3 spans 15 amino acids. Germline V gene lookup returns CDR1 MGHRA and CDR2 YSYEKL. The germline V and J ends were trimmed by 0 bases and 1 base, with 7 bases remaining between them. Clones were read by immunoSEQ multiplex PCR, and TCRdb kept only the in-frame ones, dropping some. The sample lists 130,000 or so clones, 86% occurring once. The source of the sample is a study of blood T cell repertoires in COVID-19. Input material: peripheral blood. The V gene is TRBV4-1, the J gene TRBJ1-3; D gene ambiguous. The TCR was taken from an older woman with COVID-19, enrolled during active disease. The CDR3 sequence is CASSQDGYSGNTIYF. CDR3 bases: TGCGCCAGCAGCCAAGACGGGTATTCTGGAAACACCATATATTTT.